The next 2 T cell receptor beta chains were all read from a single sample in a study of OX40 agonist ivuxolimab in advanced cancers. Here immunoSEQ multiplex PCR was the method, and the copy in TCRdb shows in-frame clones only, minus some. The sample lists approximately 23,000 clones, roughly 84% occurring once. Here the sequenced sample was CD4+ or CD8+ T cells sorted from blood, taken in a trial of the OX40 agonist ivuxolimab. These receptors originate from an adult with an advanced solid tumor such as melanoma, head and neck, liver or kidney cancer.

V and J are TRBV19 and TRBJ2-1; D gene unclear. The CDR3 has 13 amino acids. CDR1 is LNHDA and CDR2 is SQIVND in the germline V gene (reference sequence). Trimming cost V 5 bases and J 12 bases, with 17 bases left between them. The CDR3 DNA reads as TGTGCCAGTAGTCCCGATGGCGAAATGGCGCAGTTCTTC. It encodes CASSPDGEMAQFF.

J is TRBJ2-7 and V is TRBV9; D is perhaps TRBD1 or TRBD2 (5 bases each). The CDR3 extends over 15 amino acids. Trimming took 4 bases from V and 2 from J, leaving 16 bases between them. Germline CDR1 reads SGDLS; CDR2 reads YYNGEE. The CDR3 loop reads CASSPDNWTPYEQYF. The DNA of the CDR3 is TGTGCCAGCAGCCCGGACAACTGGACTCCCTACGAGCAGTACTTC.